Listed here are 20 T cell receptor beta chains from one sample, sequenced in a study of OX40 agonist ivuxolimab in advanced cancers. TCRdb keeps only in-frame clones here, not all; method: immunoSEQ multiplex PCR. Here the sample spans about 65,000 clones, about 91% being singletons. The specimen comprised CD4+ or CD8+ T cells sorted from blood, sampled in a trial of the OX40 agonist ivuxolimab. These receptors were obtained from an adult with an advanced solid tumor such as melanoma, head and neck, liver or kidney cancer.

The V and J genes are TRBV4-2 and TRBJ2-1, with D uncertain. The CDR3 contains 15 residues. V lost 0 bases to trimming and J lost 3 bases, with 9 bases between them. CDR1 is LGHNA and CDR2 is YNFKEQ in the germline V gene. The CDR3 DNA reads TGTGCCAGCAGCCAAGATAATTGGGGCTACAATGAGCAGTTCTTC. Translating it yields CASSQDNWGYNEQFF.

This clone was detected only once. The chain links TRBV18 to TRBJ1-4; 7 nucleotides line up with TRBD1. Germline values: CDR1 KGHSH, CDR2 LQKENI. This CDR3 contains 18 residues. J lost 0 bases, V lost 2 bases, and 9 bases had no gene match. The CDR3 region has the DNA TGTGCCAGCTCACCAAGAGATCCAGGGGGAGCAACTAATGAAAAACTGTTTTTT. It encodes CASSPRDPGGATNEKLFF.

This chain connects TRBV9 to TRBJ2-1, with D hard to call. Trimming took off 0 bases at V and 0 bases at J, with 13 bases between the two ends. The length of the CDR3 is 17 residues. Germline-derived CDR1 and CDR2 are SGDLS and YYNGEE. This chain's CDR3 is CASSVGFGRTSYNEQFF. The DNA for the CDR3 is TGTGCCAGCAGCGTAGGGTTCGGCAGAACCTCCTACAATGAGCAGTTCTTC.

V is TRBV6-5 and J is TRBJ1-1; 7 nucleotides agree with TRBD1. J lost 10 bases, V lost 6 bases, and 11 bases had no gene match. Germline CDR1 and CDR2: MNHEY and SVGAGI. The CDR3 is 13 residues long. This CDR3 reads CASSQVTGTTAFF. CDR3 coding DNA: TGTGCCAGCAGCCAAGTGACAGGGACGACAGCTTTCTTT.

The CDR3 DNA reads as TGTGCCTGGAGTGTGGGACAGGATGTATACGAGCAGTACTTC. This sequence encodes CAWSVGQDVYEQYF. The chain couples TRBV30 to TRBJ2-7; 8 bases match TRBD1. The J segment lost 4 bases and the V segment lost 0 bases, leaving 5 bases of the junction unmatched. Germline V gives CDR1 GTSNPN, CDR2 SVGIG (reference sequence). The CDR3 has 14 residues.

A single count supports this clone. This chain joins TRBV7-3 and TRBJ2-2; D might be TRBD1 or TRBD2, each matching 5 bases. Between the trimmed V and J ends, which lost 2 bases and 2 bases, there was a span of 12 bases. The germline gives CDR1 SGHTA, CDR2 FQGTGA. The CDR3 is made up of 16 amino acids. CDR3 bases: TGTGCCAGCAGCTTACTGGGACCCCCAAACACCGGGGAGCTGTTTTTT. Its translation is CASSLLGPPNTGELFF.

This CDR3 is CAWGAGGNNQPQHF. As DNA, the CDR3 is TGTGCCTGGGGTGCAGGGGGAAACAATCAGCCCCAGCATTTT. This rearrangement joins TRBV30 to TRBJ1-5; 7 bases agree with TRBD1. The germline CDR1 and CDR2 sequences are GTSNPN and SVGIG (reference sequence). CDR3 length: 14 amino acids. The V and J ends lost 5 bases and 3 bases, in that order; junction bases with no gene match: 7.

The chain uses TRBV18 and TRBJ2-1; 9 bases line up with TRBD2. V shed 1 base and J 5 bases; nucleotides not matched to a gene: 6. CDR1 and CDR2 (germline): KGHSH, LQKENI. CDR3 length: 16 residues. The DNA of the CDR3 is TGTGCCAGCTCACCACGGGCTAGCGGGACCCACAATGAGCAGTTCTTC. Its translation is CASSPRASGTHNEQFF.

The rearrangement uses TRBV11-2 and TRBJ2-1, with unresolved D. V was trimmed by 6 bases and J by 7 bases, leaving 10 bases between them. From germline, CDR1 is SGHAT and CDR2 FQNNGV. The CDR3 spans 12 residues. The CDR3, as DNA: TGTGCCAGCAGACTTAGTAGTAATGAGCAGTTCTTC. Its protein is CASRLSSNEQFF.

The chain couples TRBV19 to TRBJ2-5; TRBD1 matches at 9 bases. CDR1 and CDR2 (germline): LNHDA, SQIVND (reference sequence). The CDR3 covers 16 residues. V shed 4 bases, J shed 4 bases, and the junction held 10 bases outside the gene matches. In nucleotides, the CDR3 is TGTGCCAGTAGTAGTGAACGGGACAGGGAGGCAGAGACCCAGTACTTC. Protein product: CASSSERDREAETQYF. Full variable domain (missing parts from reference TRBV19 and TRBJ2-5): DGGITQSPKYLFRKEGQNVTLSCEQNLNHDAMYWYRQDPGQGLRLIYYSQIVNDFQKGDIAEGYSVSREKKESFPLTVTSAQKNPTAFYLCASSSERDREAETQYFGPGTRLLVL.

This clone was picked up a small number of times. This sequence joins TRBV7-8 and TRBJ1-2, with 11 bases fitting TRBD1. Germline CDR1 reads SGHVS; CDR2 reads FQNEAQ. The V and J ends lost 5 bases and 7 bases, in that order; junction bases with no gene match: 12. This CDR3 has 16 residues. The CDR3 loop is CASSPSLDRGHGGYTF. The CDR3 DNA follows: TGTGCCAGCAGCCCCTCCCTGGACAGGGGGCATGGTGGCTACACCTTC.

The chain joins TRBV29-1 to TRBJ2-5; D possibly corresponds to TRBD1 (6 bases). This CDR3 contains 12 residues. The germline V gene has CDR1 SQVTM and CDR2 ANQGSEA. The V end lost 6 bases, the J end lost 3 bases, and 11 bases lay between the germline ends. CDR3 coding DNA: TGCAGCGTGGGGGCAGGTAAAGAGACCCAGTACTTC. Protein: CSVGAGKETQYF. Together with reference TRBV29-1 and TRBJ2-5, the CDR3 gives the full variable domain: SAVISQKPSRDICQRGTSLTIQCQVDSQVTMMFWYRQQPGQSLTLIATANQGSEATYESGFVIDKFPISRPNLTFSTLTVSNMSPEDSSIYLCSVGAGKETQYFGPGTRLLVL.

This chain connects TRBV11-2 to TRBJ2-1, with 8 bases fitting TRBD2. V gave up 3 bases and J gave up 8 bases; unmatched junction bases: 3. The germline gives CDR1 SGHAT, CDR2 FQNNGV. CDR3 length: 13 amino acids. The CDR3: CASSFGTRDEQFF. In DNA form, the CDR3 reads TGTGCCAGCAGCTTCGGGACTAGGGATGAGCAGTTCTTC.

This clone was seen just once. The V and J genes are TRBV9 and TRBJ1-2, with a tentative D call TRBD1 (5 bases). The CDR3 covers 14 residues. V shed 0 bases and J shed 7 bases, with 13 bases lying between them. Germline V lookup: CDR1 SGDLS, CDR2 YYNGEE. The CDR3 sequence: CASSVDPRESGYTF. DNA of the CDR3: TGTGCCAGCAGCGTAGATCCCAGGGAGAGTGGCTACACCTTC.

The V call is TRBV4-1, the J call TRBJ2-7, with D uncertain. This CDR3 spans 15 amino acids. Germline V gives CDR1 MGHRA, CDR2 YSYEKL. V lost 1 base to trimming and J lost 3 bases, with 13 bases between them. The CDR3 loop reads CASSQVRHKNYEQYF. Written as DNA, the CDR3 is TGCGCCAGCAGCCAAGTGAGACATAAGAACTACGAGCAGTACTTC.

This chain uses TRBV18 with TRBJ2-3; 8 positions match TRBD1. The CDR3 extends over 16 amino acids. J gave up 1 base and V 9 bases, and 12 bases lay outside the gene matches. Germline V gene sequence: CDR1 KGHSH, CDR2 LQKENI. The CDR3 DNA reads TGTGCCAGTTCCGAGCAAGGGGGACAGGGCACAGATACGCAGTATTTT. The encoded protein is CASSEQGGQGTDTQYF.

The chain uses TRBV2 and TRBJ2-5; TRBD1 aligns across 7 bases. The germline V gene has CDR1 SNHLY and CDR2 FYNNEI. The CDR3 length is 13 residues. Trimming cost V 4 bases and J 9 bases; bases outside gene matches: 8. DNA of the CDR3: TGTGCCAGCAGTGTACAGGGGTCCGGGCCCCAGTACTTC. Translating gives CASSVQGSGPQYF.

J is TRBJ2-4 and V is TRBV18, with a weak D call TRBD2 (6 bases). The V end was cut by 3 bases, the J end by 5 bases, with 11 bases between. This CDR3 is built from 14 residues. Germline CDR1 and CDR2: KGHSH and LQKENI. CDR3 sequence reads: CASSPGREENIQYF. In nucleotides, the CDR3 is TGTGCCAGCTCACCCGGCAGGGAGGAAAACATTCAGTACTTC.

The rearrangement links TRBV28 to TRBJ2-3, with D tentatively TRBD1 or TRBD2 (5 bases each). The CDR3 has 16 amino acids. Germline CDR1 MDHEN, CDR2 SYDVKM. The V end was cut by 7 bases, the J end by 0 bases, with 17 bases between. The CDR3 DNA is TGTGCCAGCATTGGGACCCCGAGCCCTAGCACAGATACGCAGTATTTT. It translates to CASIGTPSPSTDTQYF.

The chain recombines TRBV7-3 with TRBJ2-1; TRBD2 matches at 7 bases. From germline, CDR1 is SGHTA and CDR2 FQGTGA. The CDR3 runs 15 residues. The V gene end was trimmed by 4 bases and the J gene end by 5 bases; junction bases not matched to a gene: 8. The CDR3 here is CASSSQSGDHNEQFF. The CDR3, as DNA: TGTGCCAGCAGCTCCCAGAGCGGGGACCACAATGAGCAGTTCTTC. The whole variable domain, filled in from reference TRBV7-3 and TRBJ2-1, reads GAGVSQTPSNKVTEKGKYVELRCDPISGHTALYWYRQSLGQGPEFLIYFQGTGAADDSGLPNDRFFAVRPEGSVSTLKIQRTERGDSAVYLCASSSQSGDHNEQFFGPGTRLTVL.